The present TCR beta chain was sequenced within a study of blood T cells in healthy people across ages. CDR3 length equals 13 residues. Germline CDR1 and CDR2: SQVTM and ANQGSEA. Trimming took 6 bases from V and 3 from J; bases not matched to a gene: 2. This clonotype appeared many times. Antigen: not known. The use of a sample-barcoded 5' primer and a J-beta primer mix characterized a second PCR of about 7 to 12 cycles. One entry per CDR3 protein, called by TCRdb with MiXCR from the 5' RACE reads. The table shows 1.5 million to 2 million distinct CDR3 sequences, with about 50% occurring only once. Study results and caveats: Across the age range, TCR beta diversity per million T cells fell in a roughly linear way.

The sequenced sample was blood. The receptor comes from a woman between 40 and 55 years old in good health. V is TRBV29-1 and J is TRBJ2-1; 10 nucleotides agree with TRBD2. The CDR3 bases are TGCAGCGTGGGACTAGCGCACTACAATGAGCAGTTCTTC. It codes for CSVGLAHYNEQFF.